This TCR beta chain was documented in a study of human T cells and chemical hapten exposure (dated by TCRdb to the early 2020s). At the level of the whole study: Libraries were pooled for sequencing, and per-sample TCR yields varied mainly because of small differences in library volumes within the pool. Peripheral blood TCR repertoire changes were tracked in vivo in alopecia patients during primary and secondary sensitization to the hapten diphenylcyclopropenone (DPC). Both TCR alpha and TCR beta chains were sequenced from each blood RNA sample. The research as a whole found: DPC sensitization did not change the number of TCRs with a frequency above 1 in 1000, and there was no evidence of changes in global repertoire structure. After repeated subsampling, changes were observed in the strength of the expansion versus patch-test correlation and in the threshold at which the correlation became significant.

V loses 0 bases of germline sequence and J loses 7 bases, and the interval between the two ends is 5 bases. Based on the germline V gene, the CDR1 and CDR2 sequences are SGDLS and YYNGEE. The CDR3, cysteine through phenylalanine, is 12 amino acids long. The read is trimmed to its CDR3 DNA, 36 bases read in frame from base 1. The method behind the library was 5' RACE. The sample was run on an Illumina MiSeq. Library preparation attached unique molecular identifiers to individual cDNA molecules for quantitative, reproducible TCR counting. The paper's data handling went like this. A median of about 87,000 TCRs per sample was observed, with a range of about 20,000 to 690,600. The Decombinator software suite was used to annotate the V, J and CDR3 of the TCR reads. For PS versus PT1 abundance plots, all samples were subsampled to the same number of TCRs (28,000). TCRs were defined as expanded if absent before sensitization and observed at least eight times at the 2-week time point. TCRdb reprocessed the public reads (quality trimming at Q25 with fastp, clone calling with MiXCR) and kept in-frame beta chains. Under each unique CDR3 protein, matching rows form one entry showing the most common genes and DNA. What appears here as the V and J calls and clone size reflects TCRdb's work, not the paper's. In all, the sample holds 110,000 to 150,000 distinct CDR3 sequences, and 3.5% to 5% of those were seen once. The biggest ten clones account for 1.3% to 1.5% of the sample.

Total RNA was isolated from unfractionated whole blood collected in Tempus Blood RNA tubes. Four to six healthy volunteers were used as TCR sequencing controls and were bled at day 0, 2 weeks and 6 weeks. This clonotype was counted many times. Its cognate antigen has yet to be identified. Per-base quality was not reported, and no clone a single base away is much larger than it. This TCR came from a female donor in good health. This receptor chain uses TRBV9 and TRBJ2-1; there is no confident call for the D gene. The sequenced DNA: TGTGCCAGCAGCGTAGGTCTAAATGAGCAGTTCTTC. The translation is CASSVGLNEQFF.